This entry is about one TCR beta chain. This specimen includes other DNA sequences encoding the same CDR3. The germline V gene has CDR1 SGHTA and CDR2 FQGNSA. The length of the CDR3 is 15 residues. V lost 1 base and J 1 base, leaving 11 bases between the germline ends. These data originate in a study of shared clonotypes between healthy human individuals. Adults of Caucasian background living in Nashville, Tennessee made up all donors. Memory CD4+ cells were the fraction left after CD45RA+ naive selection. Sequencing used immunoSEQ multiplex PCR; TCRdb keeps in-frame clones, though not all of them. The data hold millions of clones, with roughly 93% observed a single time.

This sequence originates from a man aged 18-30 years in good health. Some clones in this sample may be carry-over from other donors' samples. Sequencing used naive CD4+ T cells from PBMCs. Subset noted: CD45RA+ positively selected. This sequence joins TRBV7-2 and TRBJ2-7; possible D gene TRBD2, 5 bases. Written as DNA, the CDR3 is TGTGCCAGCAGCTTAGTGCGGGCCGGATCCTACGAGCAGTACTTC. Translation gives CASSLVRAGSYEQYF.